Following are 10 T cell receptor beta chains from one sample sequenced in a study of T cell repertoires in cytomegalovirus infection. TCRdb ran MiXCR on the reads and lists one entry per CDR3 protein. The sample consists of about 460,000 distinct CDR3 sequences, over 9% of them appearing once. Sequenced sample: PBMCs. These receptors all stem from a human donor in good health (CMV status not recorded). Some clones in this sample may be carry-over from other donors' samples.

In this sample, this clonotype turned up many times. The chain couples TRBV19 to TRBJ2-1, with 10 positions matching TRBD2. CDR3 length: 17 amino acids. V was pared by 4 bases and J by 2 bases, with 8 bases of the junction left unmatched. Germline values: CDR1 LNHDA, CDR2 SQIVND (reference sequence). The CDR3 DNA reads TGTGCCAGTAGTACCTTTATTGGACTAGCGGCCTACAATGAGCAGTTCTTC. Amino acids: CASSTFIGLAAYNEQFF.

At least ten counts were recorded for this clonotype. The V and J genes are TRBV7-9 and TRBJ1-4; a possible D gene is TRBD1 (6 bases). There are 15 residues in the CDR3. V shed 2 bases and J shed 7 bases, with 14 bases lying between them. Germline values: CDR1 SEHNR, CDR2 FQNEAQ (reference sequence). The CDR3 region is CASSLKFRQVEKLFF. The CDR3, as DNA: TGTGCCAGCAGCTTAAAATTCAGACAGGTTGAAAAACTGTTTTTT.

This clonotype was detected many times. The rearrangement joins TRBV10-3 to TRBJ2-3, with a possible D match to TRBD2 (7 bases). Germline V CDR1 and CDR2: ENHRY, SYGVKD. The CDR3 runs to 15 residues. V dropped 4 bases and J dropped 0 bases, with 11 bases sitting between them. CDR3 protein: CAISGRGPSTDTQYF. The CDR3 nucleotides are TGTGCCATCAGTGGGCGGGGGCCTAGCACAGATACGCAGTATTTT.

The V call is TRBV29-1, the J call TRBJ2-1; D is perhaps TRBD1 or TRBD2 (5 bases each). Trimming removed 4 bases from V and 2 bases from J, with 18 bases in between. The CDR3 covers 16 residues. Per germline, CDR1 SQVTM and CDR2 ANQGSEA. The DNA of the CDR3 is TGCAGCGTTGTAGGGACCCTAGGGACCCCCTACAATGAGCAGTTCTTC. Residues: CSVVGTLGTPYNEQFF.

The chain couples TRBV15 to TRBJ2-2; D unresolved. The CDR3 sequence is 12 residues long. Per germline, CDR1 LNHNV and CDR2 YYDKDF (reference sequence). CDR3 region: CATEELAGELFF. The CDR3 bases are TGTGCAACCGAGGAATTGGCCGGGGAGCTGTTTTTT.

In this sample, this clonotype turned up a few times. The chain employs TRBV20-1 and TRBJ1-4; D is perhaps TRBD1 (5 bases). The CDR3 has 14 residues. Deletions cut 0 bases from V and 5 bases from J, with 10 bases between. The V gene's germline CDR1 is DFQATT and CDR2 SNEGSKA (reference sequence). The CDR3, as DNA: TGCAGTGCTAGAGAACCAGGGCCCAATGAAAAACTGTTTTTT. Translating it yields CSAREPGPNEKLFF.

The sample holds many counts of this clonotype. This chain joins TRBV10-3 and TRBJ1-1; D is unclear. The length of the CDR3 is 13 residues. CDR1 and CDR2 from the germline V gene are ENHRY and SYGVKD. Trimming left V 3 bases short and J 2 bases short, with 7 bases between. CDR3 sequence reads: CAISDRLNTEAFF. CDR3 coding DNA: TGTGCCATCAGTGACAGGCTAAACACTGAAGCTTTCTTT.

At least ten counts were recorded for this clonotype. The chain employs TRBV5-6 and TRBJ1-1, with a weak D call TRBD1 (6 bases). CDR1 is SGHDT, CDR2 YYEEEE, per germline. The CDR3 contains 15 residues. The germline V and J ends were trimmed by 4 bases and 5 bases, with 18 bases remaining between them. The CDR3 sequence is CASSLGGGHKTEAFF. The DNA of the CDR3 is TGTGCCAGCAGCCTAGGCGGGGGACATAAAACTGAAGCTTTCTTT. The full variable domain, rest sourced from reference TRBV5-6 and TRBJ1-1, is DAGVTQSPTHLIKTRGQQVTLRCSPKSGHDTVSWYQQALGQGPQFIFQYYEEEERQRGNFPDRFSGHQFPNYSSELNVNALLLGDSALYLCASSLGGGHKTEAFFGQGTRLTVV.

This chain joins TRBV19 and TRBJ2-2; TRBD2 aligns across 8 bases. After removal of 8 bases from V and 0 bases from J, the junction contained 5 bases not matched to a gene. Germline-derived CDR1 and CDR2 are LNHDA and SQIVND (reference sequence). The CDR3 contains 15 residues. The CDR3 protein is CASFAGGSNTGELFF. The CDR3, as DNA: TGTGCCAGTTTTGCGGGGGGATCGAACACCGGGGAGCTGTTTTTT.

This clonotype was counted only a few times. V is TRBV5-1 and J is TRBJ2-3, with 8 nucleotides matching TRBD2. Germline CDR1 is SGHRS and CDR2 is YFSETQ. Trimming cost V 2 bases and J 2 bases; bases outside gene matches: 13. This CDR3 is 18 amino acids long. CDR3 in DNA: TGCGCCAGCAGCTTTTTCTCTTCGGATAGCGGGGCCACAGATACGCAGTATTTT. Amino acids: CASSFFSSDSGATDTQYF.